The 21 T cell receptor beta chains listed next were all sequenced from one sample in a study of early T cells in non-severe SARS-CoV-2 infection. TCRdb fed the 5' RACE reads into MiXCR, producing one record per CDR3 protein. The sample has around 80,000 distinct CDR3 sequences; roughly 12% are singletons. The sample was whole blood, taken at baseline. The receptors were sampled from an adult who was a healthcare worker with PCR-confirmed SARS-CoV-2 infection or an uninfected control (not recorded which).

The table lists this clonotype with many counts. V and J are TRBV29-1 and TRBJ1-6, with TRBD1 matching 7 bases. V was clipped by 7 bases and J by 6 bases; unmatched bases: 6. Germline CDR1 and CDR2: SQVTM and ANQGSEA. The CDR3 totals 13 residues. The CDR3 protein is CSARDSTNSPLHF. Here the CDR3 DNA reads TGCAGCGCCCGGGACAGCACTAATTCACCCCTCCACTTT.

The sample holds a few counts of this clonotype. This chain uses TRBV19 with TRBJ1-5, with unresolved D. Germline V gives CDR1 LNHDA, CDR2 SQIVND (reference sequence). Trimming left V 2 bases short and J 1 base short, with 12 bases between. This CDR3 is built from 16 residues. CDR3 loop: CASSIRSTRSNQPQHF. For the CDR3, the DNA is TGTGCCAGTAGTATACGAAGCACCAGAAGCAATCAGCCCCAGCATTTT.

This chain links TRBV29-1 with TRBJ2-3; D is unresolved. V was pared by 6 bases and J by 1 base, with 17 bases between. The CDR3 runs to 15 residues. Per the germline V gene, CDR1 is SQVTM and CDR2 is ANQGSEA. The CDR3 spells CSVLPAQIRTDTQYF. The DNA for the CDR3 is TGCAGCGTCCTACCCGCTCAGATTCGCACAGATACGCAGTATTTT.

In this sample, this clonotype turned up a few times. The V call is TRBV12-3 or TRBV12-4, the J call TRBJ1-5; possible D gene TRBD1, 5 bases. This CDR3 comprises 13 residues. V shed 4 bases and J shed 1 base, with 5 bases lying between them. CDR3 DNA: TGTGCCAGCAGTTCAGGGAGCAATCAGCCCCAGCATTTT. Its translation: CASSSGSNQPQHF.

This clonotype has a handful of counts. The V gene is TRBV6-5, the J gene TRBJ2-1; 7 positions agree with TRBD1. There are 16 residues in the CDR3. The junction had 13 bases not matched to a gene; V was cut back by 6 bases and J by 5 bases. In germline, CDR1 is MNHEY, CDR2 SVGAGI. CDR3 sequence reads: CASRGQLQSRNNEQFF. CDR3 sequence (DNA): TGTGCCAGCAGGGGACAGTTGCAATCCCGTAACAATGAGCAGTTCTTC.

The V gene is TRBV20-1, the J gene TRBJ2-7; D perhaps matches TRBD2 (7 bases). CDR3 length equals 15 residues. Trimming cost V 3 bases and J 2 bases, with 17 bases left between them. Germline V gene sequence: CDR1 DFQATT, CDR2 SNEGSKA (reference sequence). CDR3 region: CSASRGGGGPYEQYF. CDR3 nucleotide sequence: TGCAGTGCTAGTCGAGGAGGCGGGGGCCCCTACGAGCAGTACTTC.

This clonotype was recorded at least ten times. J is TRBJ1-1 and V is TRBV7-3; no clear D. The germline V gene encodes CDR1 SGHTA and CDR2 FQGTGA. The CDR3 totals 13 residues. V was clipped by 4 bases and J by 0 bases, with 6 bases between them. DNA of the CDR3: TGTGCCAGCAGCTGGAGCATGAACACTGAAGCTTTCTTT. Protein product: CASSWSMNTEAFF.

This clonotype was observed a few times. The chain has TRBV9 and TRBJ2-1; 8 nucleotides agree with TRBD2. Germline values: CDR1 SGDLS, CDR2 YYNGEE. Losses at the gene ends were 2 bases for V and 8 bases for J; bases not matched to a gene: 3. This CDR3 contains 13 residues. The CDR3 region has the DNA TGTGCCAGCAGCGTGGGGACTAGAGATGAGCAGTTCTTC. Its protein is CASSVGTRDEQFF.

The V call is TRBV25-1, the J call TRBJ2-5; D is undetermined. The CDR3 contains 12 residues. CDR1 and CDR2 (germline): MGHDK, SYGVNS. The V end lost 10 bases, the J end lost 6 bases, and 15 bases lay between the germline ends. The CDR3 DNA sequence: TGTGCCACCCTGGGAAGTCTTCAGACCCAGTACTTC. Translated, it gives CATLGSLQTQYF. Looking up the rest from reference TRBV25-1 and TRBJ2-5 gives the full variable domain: EADIYQTPRYLVIGTGKKITLECSQTMGHDKMYWYQQDPGMELHLIHYSYGVNSTEKGDLSSESTVSRIRTEHFPLTLESARPSHTSQYLCATLGSLQTQYFGPGTRLLVL.

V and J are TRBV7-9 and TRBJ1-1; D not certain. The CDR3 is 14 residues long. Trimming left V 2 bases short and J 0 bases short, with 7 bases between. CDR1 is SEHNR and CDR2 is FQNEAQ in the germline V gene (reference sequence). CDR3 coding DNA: TGTGCCAGCAGCTTACCGCGGATGAACACTGAAGCTTTCTTT. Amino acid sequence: CASSLPRMNTEAFF.

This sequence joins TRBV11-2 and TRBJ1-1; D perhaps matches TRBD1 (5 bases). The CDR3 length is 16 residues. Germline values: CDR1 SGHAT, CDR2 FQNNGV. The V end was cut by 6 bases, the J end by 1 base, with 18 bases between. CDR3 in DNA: TGTGCCAGCAGGGTCCATCGGACACAAAGGAACACTGAAGCTTTCTTT. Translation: CASRVHRTQRNTEAFF.

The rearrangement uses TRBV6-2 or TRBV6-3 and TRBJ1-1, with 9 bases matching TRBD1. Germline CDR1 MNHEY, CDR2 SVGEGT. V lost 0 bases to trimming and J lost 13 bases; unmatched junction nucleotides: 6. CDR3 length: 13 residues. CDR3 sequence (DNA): TGTGCCAGCAGTTACTCGGACAGGGGAGGATTTTTCTTT. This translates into CASSYSDRGGFFF.

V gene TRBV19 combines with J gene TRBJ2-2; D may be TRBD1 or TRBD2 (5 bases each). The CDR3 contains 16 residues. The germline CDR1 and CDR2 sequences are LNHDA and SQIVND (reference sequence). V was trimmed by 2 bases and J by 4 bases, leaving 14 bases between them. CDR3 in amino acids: CASSIPPAGATGELFF. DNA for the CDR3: TGTGCCAGTAGTATACCCCCGGCCGGGGCCACCGGGGAGCTGTTTTTT.

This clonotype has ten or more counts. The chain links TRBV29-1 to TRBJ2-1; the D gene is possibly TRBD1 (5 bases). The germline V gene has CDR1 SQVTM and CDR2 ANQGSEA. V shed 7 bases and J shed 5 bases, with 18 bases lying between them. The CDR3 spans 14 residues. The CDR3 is CSGNLGVMNNEQFF. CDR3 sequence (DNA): TGCAGCGGTAATCTAGGGGTCATGAACAATGAGCAGTTCTTC.

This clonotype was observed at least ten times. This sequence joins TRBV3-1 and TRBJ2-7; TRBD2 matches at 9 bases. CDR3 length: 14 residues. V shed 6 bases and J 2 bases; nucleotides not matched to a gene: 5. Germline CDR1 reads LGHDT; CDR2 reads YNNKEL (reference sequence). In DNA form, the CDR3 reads TGTGCCAGCAGTTTCGCGGGGGGGACCTACGAGCAGTACTTC. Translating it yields CASSFAGGTYEQYF.

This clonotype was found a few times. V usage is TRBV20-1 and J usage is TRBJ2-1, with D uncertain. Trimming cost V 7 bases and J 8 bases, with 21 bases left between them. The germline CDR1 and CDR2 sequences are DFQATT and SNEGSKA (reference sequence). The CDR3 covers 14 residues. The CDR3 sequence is CSGAPWDRVDEQFF. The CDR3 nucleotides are TGCAGTGGGGCTCCTTGGGATCGTGTCGATGAGCAGTTCTTC.

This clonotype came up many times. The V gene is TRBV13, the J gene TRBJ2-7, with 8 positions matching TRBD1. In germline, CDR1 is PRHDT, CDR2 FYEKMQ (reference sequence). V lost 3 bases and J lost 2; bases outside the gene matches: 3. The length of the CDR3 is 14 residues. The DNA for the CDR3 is TGTGCCAGCAGCTTCGACAGGGGACCCTACGAGCAGTACTTC. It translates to CASSFDRGPYEQYF.

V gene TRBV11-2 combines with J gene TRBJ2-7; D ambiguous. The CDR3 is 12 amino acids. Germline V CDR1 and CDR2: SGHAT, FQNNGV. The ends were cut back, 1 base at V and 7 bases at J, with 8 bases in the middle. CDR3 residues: CASSLALGEQYF. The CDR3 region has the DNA TGTGCCAGCAGCTTAGCCCTTGGAGAGCAGTACTTC.

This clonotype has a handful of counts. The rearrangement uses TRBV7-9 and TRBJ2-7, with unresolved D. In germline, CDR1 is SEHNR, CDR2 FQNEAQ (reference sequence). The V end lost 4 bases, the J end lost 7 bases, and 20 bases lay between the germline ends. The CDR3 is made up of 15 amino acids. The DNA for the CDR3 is TGTGCCAGCAGCTACCCGAGTGAGGCCCTCGGGGAGCAGTACTTC. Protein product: CASSYPSEALGEQYF.

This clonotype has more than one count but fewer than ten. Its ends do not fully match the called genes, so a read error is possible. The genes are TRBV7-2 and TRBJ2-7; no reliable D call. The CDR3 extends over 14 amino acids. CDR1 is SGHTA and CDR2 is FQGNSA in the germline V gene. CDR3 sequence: CASSLALEPYEQYF. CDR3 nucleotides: TGTGCCAGCAGCTTAGCCCTGGAACCCTACGAACAGTACTTC.

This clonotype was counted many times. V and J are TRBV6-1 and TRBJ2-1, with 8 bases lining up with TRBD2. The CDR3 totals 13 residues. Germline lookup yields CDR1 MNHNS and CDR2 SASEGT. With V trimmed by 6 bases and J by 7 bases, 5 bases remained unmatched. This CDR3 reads CASRGTRVNEQFF. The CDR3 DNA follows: TGTGCCAGCAGGGGGACTAGGGTAAATGAGCAGTTCTTC.